Listed below are T cell receptor beta chains from one sample, sequenced in a study of T cell responses to AZD1222 COVID-19 vaccine. Assay: immunoSEQ multiplex PCR; the TCRdb copy retains only in-frame clones and omits some. The table shows 89,000 or so clones, with 91% occurring only once. The input for sequencing was peripheral blood, taken 28 days after the second AZD1222 dose. Receptors originate from an adult who received the AZD1222 COVID-19 vaccine. Both conserved end residues are part of each CDR3. D genes are given only for firm matches. Rows give clone size only sometimes, using once, few, many, or a class for an expanded clone.

NA	TRBV6-1	NA	16	TRBJ1-1	TGTGCCAGCAGTGTAGGCTGGAATGAGGTTTACACTGAAGCTTTCTTT	CASSVGWNEVYTEAFF
once	TRBV6-5	NA	13	TRBJ2-1	TGTGCCAGCAGTTACAGAGGGGGGGATGAGCAGTTCTTC	CASSYRGGDEQFF
NA	TRBV19	TRBD2	13	TRBJ2-7	TGTGCCAGTAGCCGCGGGAGGGACACCGAGCAGTACTTC	CASSRGRDTEQYF
NA	TRBV11-3	NA	12	TRBJ2-3	TGTGCCAGCGGGGAGGATAGGGATACGCAGTATTTT	CASGEDRDTQYF
NA	TRBV7-3	NA	13	TRBJ2-3	TGTGCCAGCAGCACACAGGGCCCAGATACGCAGTATTTT	CASSTQGPDTQYF
NA	TRBV7-6	NA	17	TRBJ1-3	TGTGCCAGCAGCTCCAGGGGACTCCGGGGGCCTGGAAACACCATATATTTT	CASSSRGLRGPGNTIYF
NA	TRBV6-2/TRBV6-3	NA	15	TRBJ1-2	TGTGCCAGCAGTAAAGGTCACCACACGGGCTATGGCTACACCTTC	CASSKGHHTGYGYTF
NA	TRBV2	TRBD1	16	TRBJ1-3	TGTGCCAGCAGTGGGGGACAGGGGGCATCTGGAAACACCATATATTTT	CASSGGQGASGNTIYF
once	TRBV11-2	NA	12	TRBJ1-1	TGTGCCAGCAGCCCCCTCGAGGGGGGAGCTTTCTTT	CASSPLEGGAFF
NA	TRBV27	NA	16	TRBJ2-1	TGTGCCAGCAGGAATAGCTCTTGGGGGCCTTACAATGAGCAGTTCTTC	CASRNSSWGPYNEQFF
NA	TRBV13	TRBD2	15	TRBJ2-2	TGTGCCAGCAGCTGGACTAGCCCGAACACCGGGGAGCTGTTTTTT	CASSWTSPNTGELFF
NA	TRBV18	NA	15	TRBJ2-3	TGTGCCAGCTCACCACCGGGACCCGAGGCAGATACGCAGTATTTT	CASSPPGPEADTQYF
NA	TRBV27	TRBD1	18	TRBJ1-1	TGTGCCAGCAGGTCCTTTCCGGGACAGGGGGCCATGAACACTGAAGCTTTCTTT	CASRSFPGQGAMNTEAFF
NA	TRBV6-6	NA	14	TRBJ1-1	TGTGCCAGCAGTTCGGGACCGGTGAACACTGAAGCTTTCTTT	CASSSGPVNTEAFF
once	TRBV3-1/TRBV3-2	TRBD2	17	TRBJ2-3	TGTGCCAGCAGCCAGCCGGGACTAGCGGAGGGGGGAGATACGCAGTATTTT	CASSQPGLAEGGDTQYF
NA	TRBV7-9	NA	15	TRBJ1-1	TGTGCCAGCAGCCCGACCGGGACGGAGAACACTGAAGCTTTCTTT	CASSPTGTENTEAFF